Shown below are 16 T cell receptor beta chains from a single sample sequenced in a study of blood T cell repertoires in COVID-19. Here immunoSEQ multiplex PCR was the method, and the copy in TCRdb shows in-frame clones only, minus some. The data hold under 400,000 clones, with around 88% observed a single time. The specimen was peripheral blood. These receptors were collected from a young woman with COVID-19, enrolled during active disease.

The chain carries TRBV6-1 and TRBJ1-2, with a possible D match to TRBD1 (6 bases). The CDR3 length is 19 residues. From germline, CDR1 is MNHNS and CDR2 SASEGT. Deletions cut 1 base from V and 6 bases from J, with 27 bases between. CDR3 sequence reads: CASSEVGTRTARVSNGYTF. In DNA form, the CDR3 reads TGTGCCAGCAGTGAAGTGGGAACGAGGACAGCGAGGGTTTCGAATGGCTACACCTTC.

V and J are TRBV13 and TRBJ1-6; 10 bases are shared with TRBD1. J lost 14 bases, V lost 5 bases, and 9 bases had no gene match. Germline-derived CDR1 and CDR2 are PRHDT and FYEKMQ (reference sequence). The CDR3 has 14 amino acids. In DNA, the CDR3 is TGTGCCAGCAGCCTGATTGGGACAGGGGCTTCCCTCCACTTT. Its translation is CASSLIGTGASLHF. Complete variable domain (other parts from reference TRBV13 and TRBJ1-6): AAGVIQSPRHLIKEKRETATLKCYPIPRHDTVYWYQQGPGQDPQFLISFYEKMQSDKGSIPDRFSAQQFSDYHSELNMSSLELGDSALYFCASSLIGTGASLHFGNGTRLTVT.

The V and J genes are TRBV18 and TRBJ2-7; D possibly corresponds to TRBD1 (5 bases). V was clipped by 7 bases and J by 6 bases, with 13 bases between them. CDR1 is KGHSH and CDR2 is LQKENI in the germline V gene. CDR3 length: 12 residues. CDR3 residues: CASFPGWGEQYF. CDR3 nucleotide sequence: TGTGCCAGCTTTCCAGGGTGGGGCGAGCAGTACTTC. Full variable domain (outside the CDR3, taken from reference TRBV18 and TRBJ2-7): NAGVMQNPRHLVRRRGQEARLRCSPMKGHSHVYWYRQLPEEGLKFMVYLQKENIIDESGMPKERFSAEFPKEGPSILRIQQVVRGDSAAYFCASFPGWGEQYFGPGTRLTVT.

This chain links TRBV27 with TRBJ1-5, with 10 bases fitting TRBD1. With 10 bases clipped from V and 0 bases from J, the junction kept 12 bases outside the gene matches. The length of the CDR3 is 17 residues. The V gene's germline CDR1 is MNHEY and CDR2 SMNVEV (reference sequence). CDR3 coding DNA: TGTGCCACCCACCCGACAGGGGGCCCTTATAGCAATCAGCCCCAGCATTTT. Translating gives CATHPTGGPYSNQPQHF.

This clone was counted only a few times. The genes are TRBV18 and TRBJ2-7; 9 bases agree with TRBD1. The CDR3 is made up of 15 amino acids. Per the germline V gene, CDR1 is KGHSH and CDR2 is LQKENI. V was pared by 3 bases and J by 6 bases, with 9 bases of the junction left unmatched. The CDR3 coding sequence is TGTGCCAGCTCACCTAATCCGGGACAGGGAGGCGAGCAGTACGTC. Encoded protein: CASSPNPGQGGEQYV.

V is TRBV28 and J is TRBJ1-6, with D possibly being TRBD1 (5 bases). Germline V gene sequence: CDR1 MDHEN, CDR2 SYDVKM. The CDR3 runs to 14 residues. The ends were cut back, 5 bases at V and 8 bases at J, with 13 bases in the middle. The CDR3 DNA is TGTGCCAGCAGTACCGGGGGGGAGGATTCACCCCTCCACTTT. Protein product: CASSTGGEDSPLHF. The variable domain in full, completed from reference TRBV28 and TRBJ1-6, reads DVKVTQSSRYLVKRTGEKVFLECVQDMDHENMFWYRQDPGLGLRLIYFSYDVKMKEKGDIPEGYSVSREKKERFSLILESASTNQTSMYLCASSTGGEDSPLHFGNGTRLTVT.

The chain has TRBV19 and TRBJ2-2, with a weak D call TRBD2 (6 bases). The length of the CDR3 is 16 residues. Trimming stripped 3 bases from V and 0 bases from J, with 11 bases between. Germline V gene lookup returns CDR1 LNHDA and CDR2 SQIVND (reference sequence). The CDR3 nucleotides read TGTGCCAGTAGTATTTACGGGAGCTCGAACACCGGGGAGCTGTTTTTT. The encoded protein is CASSIYGSSNTGELFF.

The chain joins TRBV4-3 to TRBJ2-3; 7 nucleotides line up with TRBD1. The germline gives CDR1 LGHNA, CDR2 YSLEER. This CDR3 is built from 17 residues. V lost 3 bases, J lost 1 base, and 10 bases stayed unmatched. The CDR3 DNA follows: TGCGCCAGCAGCCATATTTCACAGGGGCCCCGCACAGATACGCAGTATTTT. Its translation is CASSHISQGPRTDTQYF.

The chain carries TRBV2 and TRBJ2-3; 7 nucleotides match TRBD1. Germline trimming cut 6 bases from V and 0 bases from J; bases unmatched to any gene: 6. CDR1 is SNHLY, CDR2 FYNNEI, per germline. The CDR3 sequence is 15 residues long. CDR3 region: CASRGQTTSTDTQYF. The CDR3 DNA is TGTGCCAGCAGGGGACAGACCACTAGCACAGATACGCAGTATTTT.

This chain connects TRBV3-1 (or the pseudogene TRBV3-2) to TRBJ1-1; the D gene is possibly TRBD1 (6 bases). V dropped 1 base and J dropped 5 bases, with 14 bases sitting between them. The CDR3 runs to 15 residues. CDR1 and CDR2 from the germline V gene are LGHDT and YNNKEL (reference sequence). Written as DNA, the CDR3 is TGTGCCAGCAGCCAAGCGTCACAGGGAGTTACTGAAGCTTTCTTT. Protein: CASSQASQGVTEAFF.

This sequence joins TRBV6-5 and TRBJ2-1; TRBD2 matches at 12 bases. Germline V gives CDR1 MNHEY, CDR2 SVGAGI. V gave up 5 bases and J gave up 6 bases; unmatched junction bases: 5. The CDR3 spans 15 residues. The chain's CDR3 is CASSTLAGGINEQFF. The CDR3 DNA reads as TGTGCCAGCAGTACACTAGCGGGGGGAATCAATGAGCAGTTCTTC.

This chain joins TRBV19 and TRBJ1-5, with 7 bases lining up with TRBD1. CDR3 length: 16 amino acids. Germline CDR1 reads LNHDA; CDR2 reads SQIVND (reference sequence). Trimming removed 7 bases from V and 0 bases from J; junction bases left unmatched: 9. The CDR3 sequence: CASTSGQAISNQPQHF. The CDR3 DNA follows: TGTGCCAGTACCAGCGGACAGGCAATTAGCAATCAGCCCCAGCATTTT.

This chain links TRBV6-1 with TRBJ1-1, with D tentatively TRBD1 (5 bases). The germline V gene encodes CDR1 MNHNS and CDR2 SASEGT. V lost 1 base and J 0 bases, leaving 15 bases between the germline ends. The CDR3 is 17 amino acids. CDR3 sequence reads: CASSEEGIQEMNTEAFF. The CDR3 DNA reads TGTGCCAGCAGTGAAGAGGGGATACAGGAAATGAACACTGAAGCTTTCTTT.

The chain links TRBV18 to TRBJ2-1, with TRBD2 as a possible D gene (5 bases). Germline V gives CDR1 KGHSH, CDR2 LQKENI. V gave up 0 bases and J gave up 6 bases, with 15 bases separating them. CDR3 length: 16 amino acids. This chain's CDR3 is CASSPPHGEARNEQFF. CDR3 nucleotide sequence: TGTGCCAGCTCACCACCCCACGGGGAAGCTCGCAATGAGCAGTTCTTC.

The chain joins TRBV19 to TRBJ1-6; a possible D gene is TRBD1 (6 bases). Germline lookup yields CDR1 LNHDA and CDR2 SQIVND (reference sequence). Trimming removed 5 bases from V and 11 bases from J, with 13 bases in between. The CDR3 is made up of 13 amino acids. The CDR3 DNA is TGTGCCAGTAGTTCCCGGGACACCACACCCCTCCACTTT. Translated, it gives CASSSRDTTPLHF.

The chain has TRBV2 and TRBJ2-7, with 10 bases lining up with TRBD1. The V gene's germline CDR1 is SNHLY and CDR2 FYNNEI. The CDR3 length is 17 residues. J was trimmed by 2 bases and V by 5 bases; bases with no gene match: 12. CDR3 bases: TGTGCCAGCAGTACGCCGACCGGACAGGGGGGGACCTACGAGCAGTACTTC. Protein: CASSTPTGQGGTYEQYF.